This T cell receptor (beta chain) is drawn from a study of T cells expressing NK-cell markers (dated by TCRdb to 2018 to 2020). Notes on the research overall: Eight or nine donors provided sorted CD3+CD56+NKG2C+, CD3+CD56+NKG2C- and CD3+CD56-NKG2C+ T-cell subsets, whose TCR beta-chain repertoires were profiled. The study sequenced eight donors, all healthy volunteers chosen at random: three men and five women. Of the eight sequenced donors, seven were found to be HCMV-seropositive and one was found to be HCMV-seronegative. Libraries were sequenced as 2 x 150 bp reads on Illumina HiSeq 2000/2500, MiSeq or NextSeq. The paper as a whole reports these results and caveats: Those dominant clonotypes were again the most abundant among CD3+CD56-NKG2C+ cells in a handful of donors, at roughly 25-65%. Whether the expanded NKG2C-expressing T cell clones were specific for HCMV antigens was left unclear. For roughly six donors, the dominant CD3+CD56+NKG2C+ clonotypes were among the top 10 CD8+ clonotypes and accounted for about 1.0-7.5% of CD8+ T cells.

To determine HCMV serostatus, a commercial ELISA kit was used to detect HCMV-specific IgG in serum. Ficoll density gradient centrifugation was used to isolate peripheral blood mononuclear cells from blood. Sequenced using an Illumina HiSeq 2000. The TCR beta cDNA libraries were made using 5'RACE template switching, a step that added both a universal primer site and unique molecular identifiers. Synthesis of cDNA was primed from the TCR beta constant segment and was followed by two consecutive PCR amplification steps. In the source study's methods: MIGEC was used to demultiplex reads and group the reads by UMI, and MiTCR was used to assemble and quantify clonotypes. To exclude erroneous sequences, any TCR cDNA sequence not supported by at least two reads was discarded. Downstream repertoire analysis used the tcR package, and clonotypes were matched across fractions by CDR3 nucleotide sequence plus V segment. VDJmatch was used to annotate antigen specificity against VDJdb, with one amino acid substitution allowed in CDR3. Based on TCRdb reprocessing of the reads, there is one entry per CDR3 protein sequence, and DNA is missing. The V and J calls, along with clone size, are taken from TCRdb and not from the paper's own processing. The sample's own table lists a few hundred thousand distinct CDR3 sequences. Roughly 5.2% of the sample goes to the ten largest clones.

From the cysteine through the phenylalanine, the CDR3 covers 14 amino acids. The DNA is not on file. CDR1 and CDR2 are drawn from the germline V gene (reference sequence): GTSNPN, SVGIG. Turning to this clonotype: Its binding antigen is unknown.

The TCR sequence derives from a man aged 18-75 years in good health. This chain joins TRBV30 to TRBJ2-2. Sample: blood T cells: a sorted CD56 or NKG2C T cell subset, CD4+ or CD8+ T cells, or bulk PBMC T cells (not recorded which). The CDR3 protein is CAWRGQGNTGELFF. The variable domain in full, with residues beyond the CDR3 obtained from the reference TRBV30 and TRBJ2-2 genes, is SQTIHQWPATLVQPVGSPLSLECTVEGTSNPNLYWYRQAAGRGLQLLFYSVGIGQISSEVPQNLSASRPQDRQFILSSKKLLLSDSGFYLCAWRGQGNTGELFFGEGSRLTVL.